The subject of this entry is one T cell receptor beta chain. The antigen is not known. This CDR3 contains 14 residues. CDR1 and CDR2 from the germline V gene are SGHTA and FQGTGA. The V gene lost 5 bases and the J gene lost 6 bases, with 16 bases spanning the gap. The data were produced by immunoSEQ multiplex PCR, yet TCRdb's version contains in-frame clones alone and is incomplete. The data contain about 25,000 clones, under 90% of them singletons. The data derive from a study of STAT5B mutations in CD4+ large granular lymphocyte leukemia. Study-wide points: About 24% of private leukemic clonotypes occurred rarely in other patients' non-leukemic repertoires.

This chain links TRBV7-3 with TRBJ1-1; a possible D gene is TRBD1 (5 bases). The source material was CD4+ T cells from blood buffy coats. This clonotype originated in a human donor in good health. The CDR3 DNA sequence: TGTGCCAGCAGCACCGCGGGGGAGGTGTCTGAAGCTTTCTTT. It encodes CASSTAGEVSEAFF.